This T cell receptor (beta chain) comes out of a study of regulatory T cells in long-lasting Graves disease. Time point in this sample: newly diagnosed GD, antithyroid drugs for less than 3 months. PBMC-extracted RNA yielded the TCR library. Study results and limitations: Relative to new patients (roughly 1,000), persistent patients exhibited greater sharing of public clonotypes (2,741). Persistent disease preferred TRBV28, TRBJ1-2 and TRBJ2-5.

V lost 6 bases and J lost 4; bases outside the gene matches: 13. CDR1 is DFQATT, CDR2 SNEGSKA, per germline (reference sequence). The length of the CDR3 is 15 residues. According to the study, TCR beta libraries were built with iRepertoire HTBI primers and CDR3-region Arm-PCR. MiXCR, run by TCRdb on the multiplex PCR reads, gives a single entry per CDR3 protein. This repertoire shows hundreds of thousands of distinct CDR3 sequences, about 16% found once; its top ten account for under 20%. This clonotype was observed many times. Antigen unknown. The same data also contributed to another study, on T cells in Graves' hyperthyroidism and ophthalmopathy. As reported in that work: The TCR CDR3 first-round RT-PCR relied on the HTBI primer set. Blood samples included most of the expanded thyroid clonotypes exceeding 0.001.

The receptor's source is a woman aged 25 to 39 with Graves disease. This chain connects TRBV20-1 to TRBJ1-1, with TRBD1 matching over 8 bases. The specimen was peripheral blood mononuclear cells (PBMCs), collected at new diagnosis, from a patient treated with antithyroid drugs. The CDR3 coding sequence is TGCAGTGCCAACGATCCAGGGGGCAGTGGCACTGAAGCTTTCTTT. Its translation is CSANDPGGSGTEAFF.